This TCR beta chain comes out of a study of T cell repertoires in ileal Crohn's disease. The study, taken as a whole, reports: Endoscopic recurrence occurred in every patient whose clonality exceeded 26.8%.

V gave up 10 bases and J gave up 6 bases; unmatched junction bases: 7. The CDR3 is 13 amino acids. From germline, CDR1 is MNHNY and CDR2 SVGAGI (reference sequence). This table comes from immunoSEQ multiplex PCR, and its TCRdb copy is limited to in-frame clones, with some not included. This sample has roughly 7,200 clones, with 75% to 85% found just once. Details on this clone: Its target is unknown.

The sample consisted of ileal tissue. The chain uses TRBV6-6 and TRBJ2-7; TRBD2 matches at 12 bases. The receptor was isolated from an adult with Crohn's disease. DNA of the CDR3: TGTGCCACCCTTCTAGCGGGAGGGTCCGAGCAGTACTTC. Translated, it gives CATLLAGGSEQYF.